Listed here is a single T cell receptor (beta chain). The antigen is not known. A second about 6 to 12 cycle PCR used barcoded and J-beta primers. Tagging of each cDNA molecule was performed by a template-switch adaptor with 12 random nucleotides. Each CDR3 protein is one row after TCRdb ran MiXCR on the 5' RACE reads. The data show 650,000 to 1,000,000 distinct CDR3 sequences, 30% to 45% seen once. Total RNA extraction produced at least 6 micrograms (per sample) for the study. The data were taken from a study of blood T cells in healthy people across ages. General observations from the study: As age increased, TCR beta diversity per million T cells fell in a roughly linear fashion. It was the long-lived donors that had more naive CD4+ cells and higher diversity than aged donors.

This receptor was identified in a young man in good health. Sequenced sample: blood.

The CDR3 loop reads CSARDWDRANYGYTF. CDR3 coding DNA: TGCAGTGCTAGAGACTGGGACAGGGCAAACTATGGCTACACCTTC. The rearrangement links TRBV20-1 to TRBJ1-2; 9 bases map to TRBD1. After removal of 0 bases from V and 2 bases from J, the junction contained 4 bases not matched to a gene. The CDR3 has 15 residues. The V gene's germline CDR1 is DFQATT and CDR2 SNEGSKA (reference sequence).